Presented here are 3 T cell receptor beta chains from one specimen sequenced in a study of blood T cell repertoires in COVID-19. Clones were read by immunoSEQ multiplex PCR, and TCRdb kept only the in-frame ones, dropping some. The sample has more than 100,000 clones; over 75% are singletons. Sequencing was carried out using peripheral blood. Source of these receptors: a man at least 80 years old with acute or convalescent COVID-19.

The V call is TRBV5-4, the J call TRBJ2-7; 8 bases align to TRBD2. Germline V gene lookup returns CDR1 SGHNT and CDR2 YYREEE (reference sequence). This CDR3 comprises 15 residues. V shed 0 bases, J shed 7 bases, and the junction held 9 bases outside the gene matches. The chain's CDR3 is CASSLEALSGDEQYF. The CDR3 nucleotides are TGTGCCAGCAGCTTGGAAGCTCTTAGCGGGGATGAGCAGTACTTC.

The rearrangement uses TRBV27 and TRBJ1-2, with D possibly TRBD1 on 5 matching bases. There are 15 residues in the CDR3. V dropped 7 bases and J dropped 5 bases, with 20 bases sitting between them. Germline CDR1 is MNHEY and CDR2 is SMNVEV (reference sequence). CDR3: CASTSPDMRIYGYTF. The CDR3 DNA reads TGTGCCAGCACCTCTCCGGACATGAGGATTTATGGCTACACCTTC.

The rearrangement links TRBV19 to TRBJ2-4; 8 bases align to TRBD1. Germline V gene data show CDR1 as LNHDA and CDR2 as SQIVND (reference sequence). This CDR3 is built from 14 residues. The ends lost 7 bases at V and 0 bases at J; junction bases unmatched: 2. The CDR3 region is CASTDRGAKNIQYF. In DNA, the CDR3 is TGTGCCAGTACCGACAGGGGAGCCAAAAACATTCAGTACTTC.